This T cell receptor (beta chain) was found in a study of shared clonotypes between healthy human individuals. Overall study: Donors were two women and a few men aged 18 to 49.

This table comes from immunoSEQ multiplex PCR, and its TCRdb copy is limited to in-frame clones, with some not included. The sample records 2.5 million or so clones, more than 80% being singletons. The donor cohort consisted entirely of Caucasian adults residing in Nashville, Tennessee. This CDR3 has 15 amino acids. From germline, CDR1 is SGHTA and CDR2 FQGNSA. Trimming stripped 5 bases from V and 3 bases from J, with 17 bases between. This rearrangement joins TRBV7-2 to TRBJ2-7, with D perhaps being TRBD1 or TRBD2 (6 bases each). The sample taken for sequencing was naive CD4+ T cells sorted from blood. Subset specified: CD45RA+ positively selected. This sequence originates from a man younger than 35 in good health. The CDR3 DNA sequence: TGTGCCAGCAGCCCAGACAGGACTATGAACTACGAGCAGTACTTC. Translated: CASSPDRTMNYEQYF. The full variable domain, in which reference TRBV7-2 and TRBJ2-7 provide the parts outside the CDR3, is GAGVSQSPSNKVTEKGKDVELRCDPISGHTALYWYRQSLGQGLEFLIYFQGNSAPDKSGLPSDRFSAERTGGSVSTLTIQRTQQEDSAVYLCASSPDRTMNYEQYFGPGTRLTVT.